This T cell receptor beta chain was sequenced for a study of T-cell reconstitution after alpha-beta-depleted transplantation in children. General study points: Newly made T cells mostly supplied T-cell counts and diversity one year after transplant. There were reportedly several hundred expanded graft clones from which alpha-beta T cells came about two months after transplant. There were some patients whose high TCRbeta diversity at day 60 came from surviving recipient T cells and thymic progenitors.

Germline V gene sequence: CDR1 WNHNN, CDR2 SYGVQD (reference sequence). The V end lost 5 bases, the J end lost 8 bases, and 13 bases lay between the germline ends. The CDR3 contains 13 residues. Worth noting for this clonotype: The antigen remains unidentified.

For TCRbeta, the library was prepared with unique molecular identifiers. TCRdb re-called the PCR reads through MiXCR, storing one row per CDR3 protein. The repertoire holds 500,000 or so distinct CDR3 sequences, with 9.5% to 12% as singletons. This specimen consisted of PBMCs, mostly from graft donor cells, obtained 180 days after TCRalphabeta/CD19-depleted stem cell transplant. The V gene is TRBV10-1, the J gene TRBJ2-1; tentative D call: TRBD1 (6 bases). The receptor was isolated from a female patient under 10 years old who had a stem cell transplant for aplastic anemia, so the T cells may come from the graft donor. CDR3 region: CASSSYGGYEQFF. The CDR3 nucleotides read TGCGCCAGCAGTTCTTATGGGGGCTATGAGCAGTTCTTC.